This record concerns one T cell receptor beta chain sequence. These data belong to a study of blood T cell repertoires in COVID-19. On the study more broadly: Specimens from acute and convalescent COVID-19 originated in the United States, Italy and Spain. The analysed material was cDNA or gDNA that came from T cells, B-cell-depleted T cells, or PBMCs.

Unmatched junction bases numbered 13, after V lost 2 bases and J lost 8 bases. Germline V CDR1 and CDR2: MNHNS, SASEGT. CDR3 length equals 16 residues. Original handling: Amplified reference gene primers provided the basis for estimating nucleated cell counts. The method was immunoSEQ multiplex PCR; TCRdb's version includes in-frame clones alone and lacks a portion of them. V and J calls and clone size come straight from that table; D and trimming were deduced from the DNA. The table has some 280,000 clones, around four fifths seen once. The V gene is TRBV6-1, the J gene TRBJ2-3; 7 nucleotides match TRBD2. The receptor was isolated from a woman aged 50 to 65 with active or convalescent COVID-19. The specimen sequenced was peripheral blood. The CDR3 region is CASSEQVAGVVGTQYF. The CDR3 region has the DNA TGTGCCAGCAGTGAACAGGTGGCGGGAGTGGTGGGTACGCAGTATTTT.